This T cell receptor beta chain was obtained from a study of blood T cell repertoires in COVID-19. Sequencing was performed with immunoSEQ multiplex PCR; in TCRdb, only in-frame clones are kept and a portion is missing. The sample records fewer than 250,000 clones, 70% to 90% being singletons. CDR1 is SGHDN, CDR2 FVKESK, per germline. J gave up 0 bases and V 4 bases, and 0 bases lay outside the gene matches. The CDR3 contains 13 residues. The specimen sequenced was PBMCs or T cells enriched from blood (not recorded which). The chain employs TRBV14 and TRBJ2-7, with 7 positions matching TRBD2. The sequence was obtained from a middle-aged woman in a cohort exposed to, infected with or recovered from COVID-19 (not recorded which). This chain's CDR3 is CASSRDYSYEQYF. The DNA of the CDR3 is TGTGCCAGCAGCCGGGACTACTCCTACGAGCAGTACTTC. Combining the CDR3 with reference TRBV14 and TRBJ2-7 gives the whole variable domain EAGVTQFPSHSVIEKGQTVTLRCDPISGHDNLYWYRRVMGKEIKFLLHFVKESKQDESGMPNNRFLAERTGGTYSTLKVQPAELEDSGVYFCASSRDYSYEQYFGPGTRLTVT.